Following are 24 T cell receptor beta chains from one sample sequenced in a study of early T cells in non-severe SARS-CoV-2 infection. TCRdb passed the 5' RACE reads through MiXCR, listing each CDR3 protein once. Altogether roughly 69,000 distinct CDR3 sequences are present, about a tenth being singletons, with the ten largest covering around 15%. Sample: whole blood, taken at baseline. The receptors derive from an adult who was a healthcare worker with PCR-confirmed SARS-CoV-2 infection or an uninfected control (not recorded which).

The rearrangement links TRBV5-5 to TRBJ1-1, with 8 positions matching TRBD1. This CDR3 spans 17 amino acids. J lost 2 bases, V lost 4 bases, and 13 bases had no gene match. Germline V gene lookup returns CDR1 SGHKS and CDR2 YYEKEE (reference sequence). As DNA, the CDR3 is TGTGCCAGCAGCGGGGGACAGGTTTTAGGGGCAAACACTGAAGCTTTCTTT. Its protein is CASSGGQVLGANTEAFF.

This clonotype was found many times. The rearrangement uses TRBV20-1 and TRBJ2-5, with D possibly TRBD1 on 5 matching bases. Germline CDR1 reads DFQATT; CDR2 reads SNEGSKA (reference sequence). This CDR3 has 13 residues. V lost 4 bases, J lost 1 base, and 10 bases lay in between. In nucleotides, the CDR3 is TGCAGTGCTATTGACAGTTTCCAAGAGACCCAGTACTTC. Translating it yields CSAIDSFQETQYF.

This clonotype came up a few times. The V gene is TRBV28, the J gene TRBJ2-1; D remains unclear. The germline V gene encodes CDR1 MDHEN and CDR2 SYDVKM. V lost 3 bases, J lost 10 bases, and 16 bases lay in between. This CDR3 has 14 residues. CDR3 sequence (DNA): TGTGCCAGCAGTTTCCCGGACCGACTCGGGGAGCAGTTCTTC. It encodes CASSFPDRLGEQFF.

This clonotype has just a few counts. J is TRBJ2-4 and V is TRBV3-1, with a weak D call TRBD2 (5 bases). The CDR3 loop spans 14 amino acids. The V end was cut by 4 bases, the J end by 7 bases, with 14 bases between. Looked up from germline, CDR1 is LGHDT and CDR2 is YNNKEL (reference sequence). This chain's CDR3 is CASSPPYSGNIQYF. In nucleotides, the CDR3 is TGTGCCAGCAGCCCCCCCTATTCGGGGAACATTCAGTACTTC.

V and J are TRBV20-1 and TRBJ2-3, with D unclear. V was clipped by 0 bases and J by 1 base, with 11 bases between them. The CDR3 contains 15 residues. In germline, CDR1 is DFQATT, CDR2 SNEGSKA (reference sequence). The CDR3 nucleotides are TGCAGTGCTAGAGAACATGGAAAGGGCACAGATACGCAGTATTTT. This encodes CSAREHGKGTDTQYF.

This clonotype came up a few times. The rearrangement joins TRBV18 to TRBJ2-4, with TRBD2 identical over 8 bases. The CDR3 contains 17 residues. Germline CDR1 is KGHSH and CDR2 is LQKENI. The V and J ends lost 1 base and 3 bases, in that order; junction bases with no gene match: 8. The CDR3 nucleotides are TGTGCCAGCTCACCACTCGGGAGGGCCGGTGACAAAAACATTCAGTACTTC. It specifies CASSPLGRAGDKNIQYF.

This clonotype occurred many times. The chain joins TRBV28 to TRBJ2-7; possibly TRBD1 for D (6 bases). This CDR3 region has 13 residues. CDR1 MDHEN and CDR2 SYDVKM come from the germline V gene. V lost 5 bases and J lost 6, with 14 bases in between. The CDR3 coding sequence is TGTGCCAGCAGTCCTTGGACAGCCCGCGAGCAGTACTTC. Translating it yields CASSPWTAREQYF.

The chain employs TRBV12-3 or TRBV12-4 and TRBJ2-1; D assignment may be TRBD1 or TRBD2 (7 bases each). The CDR3 contains 15 residues. V was trimmed by 5 bases and J by 9 bases, leaving 20 bases between them. The CDR3 bases are TGTGCCAGCAGTCCCACGGGGGGAGGGGGCCTTGAGCAGTTCTTC. Translation gives CASSPTGGGGLEQFF.

This clonotype was detected only a few times. The chain couples TRBV15 to TRBJ1-1; D is ambiguous. V lost 5 bases, J lost 1 base, and 8 bases lay in between. CDR1 and CDR2 from the germline V gene are LNHNV and YYDKDF (reference sequence). This CDR3 has 13 residues. The CDR3 region has the DNA TGTGCCACCAGCTTAAAGAAGAACACTGAAGCTTTCTTT. Translating gives CATSLKKNTEAFF.

This sequence joins TRBV27 and TRBJ2-1, with 11 nucleotides matching TRBD2. Germline trimming cut 3 bases from V and 9 bases from J; bases unmatched to any gene: 7. The length of the CDR3 is 15 residues. Per the germline V gene, CDR1 is MNHEY and CDR2 is SMNVEV (reference sequence). The CDR3, as DNA: TGTGCCAGCAGTTTTGGTCTAGCGGGAGGAGGTGAGCAGTTCTTC. This sequence encodes CASSFGLAGGGEQFF.

The chain is built from TRBV6-5 and TRBJ2-1; 9 bases agree with TRBD2. This CDR3 comprises 17 residues. The ends lost 0 bases at V and 3 bases at J; junction bases unmatched: 6. Germline lookup yields CDR1 MNHEY and CDR2 SVGAGI. CDR3 residues: CASSYSNSGSHYNEQFF. CDR3 bases: TGTGCCAGCAGTTACTCCAATAGCGGGAGTCACTACAATGAGCAGTTCTTC.

The sample holds many counts of this clonotype. The V call is TRBV28, the J call TRBJ1-2; perhaps TRBD1 as D (5 bases). In germline, CDR1 is MDHEN, CDR2 SYDVKM. The V end lost 3 bases, the J end lost 5 bases, and 13 bases lay between the germline ends. The CDR3 length is 14 residues. CDR3 residues: CASSFIGASYGYTF. The CDR3 bases are TGTGCCAGCAGTTTTATCGGGGCTAGTTATGGCTACACCTTC.

The chain recombines TRBV18 with TRBJ2-1; D is possibly TRBD2 (6 bases). This CDR3 contains 14 residues. CDR1 is KGHSH, CDR2 LQKENI, per germline. V was cut by 0 bases and J by 8 bases, with 11 bases left in between. In nucleotides, the CDR3 is TGTGCCAGCTCACCACCACTAGCTTCCGATGAGCAGTTCTTC. It specifies CASSPPLASDEQFF.

This clonotype occurred many times. The chain couples TRBV18 to TRBJ1-2; 7 positions match TRBD1. The germline V gene encodes CDR1 KGHSH and CDR2 LQKENI. The ends lost 5 bases at V and 4 bases at J; junction bases unmatched: 10. The CDR3 covers 15 residues. CDR3 loop: CASSIKEGASYGYTF. The CDR3 DNA reads as TGTGCCAGCTCAATCAAAGAGGGGGCGAGCTATGGCTACACCTTC. The full variable domain, its missing parts supplied by reference TRBV18 and TRBJ1-2, is NAGVMQNPRHLVRRRGQEARLRCSPMKGHSHVYWYRQLPEEGLKFMVYLQKENIIDESGMPKERFSAEFPKEGPSILRIQQVVRGDSAAYFCASSIKEGASYGYTFGSGTRLTVV.

CDR3 loop: CASSLDVQGRLFF. The DNA for the CDR3 is TGTGCCAGCAGTTTAGACGTGCAGGGGCGGCTGTTTTTT. This chain links TRBV28 with TRBJ2-2, with TRBD1 as a possible D gene (6 bases). The germline V gene has CDR1 MDHEN and CDR2 SYDVKM. V was trimmed by 2 bases and J by 13 bases, leaving 14 bases between them. The CDR3 is 13 amino acids.

This clonotype was picked up many times. The gene calls are TRBV7-9 and TRBJ2-7; TRBD1 aligns across 8 bases. This CDR3 is 16 amino acids long. Germline-derived CDR1 and CDR2 are SEHNR and FQNEAQ (reference sequence). V lost 7 bases to trimming and J lost 3 bases; unmatched junction nucleotides: 14. The CDR3 DNA sequence: TGTGCCAGCATCTCCACCCGGCCAGGGGGCAGCTACGAGCAGTACTTC. It encodes CASISTRPGGSYEQYF.

This clonotype was seen at least ten times. The rearrangement uses TRBV3-1 and TRBJ2-5; 10 bases map to TRBD2. In germline, CDR1 is LGHDT, CDR2 YNNKEL (reference sequence). The junction had 11 bases not matched to a gene; V was cut back by 3 bases and J by 7 bases. The CDR3 extends over 16 amino acids. The CDR3 DNA sequence: TGTGCCAGCAGCCAGGGAGTAGCGGGAGGAGGGAGGACCCAGTACTTC. Translating gives CASSQGVAGGGRTQYF.

Many counts were recorded for this clonotype. The rearrangement uses TRBV11-2 and TRBJ2-1; 12 bases are shared with TRBD2. The CDR3 sequence is 18 residues long. Germline loops: CDR1 SGHAT, CDR2 FQNNGV. The ends lost 0 bases at V and 7 bases at J; junction bases unmatched: 10. The CDR3, as DNA: TGTGCCAGCAGCTTAGAGGGACGACTAGCGGGAGTATGGAATGAGCAGTTCTTC. Protein: CASSLEGRLAGVWNEQFF.

This clonotype occurred many times. This sequence joins TRBV5-5 and TRBJ1-1; a possible D gene is TRBD1 (6 bases). Germline V lookup: CDR1 SGHKS, CDR2 YYEKEE (reference sequence). V was shortened by 4 bases and J by 0 bases, with 19 bases between the two germline ends. The CDR3 has 17 residues. The CDR3 DNA is TGTGCCAGCAGCCAGGGGCCTTCGACGAGTTTGAACACTGAAGCTTTCTTT. It is translated as CASSQGPSTSLNTEAFF.

The chain uses TRBV9 and TRBJ2-1; possible D gene TRBD1, 6 bases. Trimming shortened V by 0 bases and J by 1 base, and 11 bases separated the two germline ends. Germline-derived CDR1 and CDR2 are SGDLS and YYNGEE. CDR3 length: 16 amino acids. CDR3 coding DNA: TGTGCCAGCAGCGTAGATTCAAGGGGGTCCTACAATGAGCAGTTCTTC. Its protein product is CASSVDSRGSYNEQFF.

The V call is TRBV4-1, the J call TRBJ2-7; D is ambiguous. From germline, CDR1 is MGHRA and CDR2 YSYEKL. The CDR3 consists of 14 residues. V was cut by 0 bases and J by 7 bases, with 13 bases left in between. The CDR3 DNA follows: TGCGCCAGCAGCCAAGAGGTGGGCACTTTTGAGCAGTACTTC. Its protein is CASSQEVGTFEQYF.

This clonotype has a handful of counts. The rearrangement links TRBV2 to TRBJ2-5; 7 nucleotides align to TRBD1. Germline lookup yields CDR1 SNHLY and CDR2 FYNNEI. CDR3 length equals 13 residues. V shed 6 bases and J 2 bases; nucleotides not matched to a gene: 3. CDR3 coding DNA: TGTGCCAGCAGCAGGGACAGACAAGAGACCCAGTACTTC. It encodes CASSRDRQETQYF.

J is TRBJ1-4 and V is TRBV11-2; 8 positions agree with TRBD1. V lost 4 bases, J lost 4 bases, and 2 bases stayed unmatched. Germline CDR1 SGHAT, CDR2 FQNNGV. The CDR3 is 14 amino acids. CDR3 in DNA: TGTGCCAGCAGCTCAGACAGGGGTAATGAAAAACTGTTTTTT. It is translated as CASSSDRGNEKLFF.

This clonotype appeared a few times. The V call is TRBV2, the J call TRBJ2-1; 10 bases are a match to TRBD2. Germline CDR1 reads SNHLY; CDR2 reads FYNNEI. CDR3 length: 17 amino acids. Unmatched junction bases numbered 6, after V lost 4 bases and J lost 0 bases. CDR3 nucleotide sequence: TGTGCCAGCAGTGTTTGGTCTAGCGGGAGCTCCTACAATGAGCAGTTCTTC. This translates into CASSVWSSGSSYNEQFF.